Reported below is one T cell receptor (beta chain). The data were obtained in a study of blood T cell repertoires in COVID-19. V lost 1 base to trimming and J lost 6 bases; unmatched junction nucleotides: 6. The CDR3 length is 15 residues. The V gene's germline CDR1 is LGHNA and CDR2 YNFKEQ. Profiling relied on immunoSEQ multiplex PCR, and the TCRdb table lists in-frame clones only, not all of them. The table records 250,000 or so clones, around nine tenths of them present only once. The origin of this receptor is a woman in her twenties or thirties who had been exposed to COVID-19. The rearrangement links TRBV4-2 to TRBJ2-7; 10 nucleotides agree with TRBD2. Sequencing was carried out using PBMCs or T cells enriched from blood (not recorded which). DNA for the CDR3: TGTGCCAGCAGCCAAGGGGCTAGCGGGAGTACCGAGCAGTACTTC. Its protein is CASSQGASGSTEQYF.